A single sample gave rise to the 31 T cell receptor beta chains below, sequenced in a study of OX40 agonist ivuxolimab in advanced cancers. Repertoires were generated with immunoSEQ multiplex PCR, while TCRdb's copy carries only in-frame clones and drops some. Of around 80,000 clones in the sample, around 83% were seen once. The sample consisted of CD4+ or CD8+ T cells sorted from blood, taken in a trial of the OX40 agonist ivuxolimab. These receptors came from an adult with an advanced solid tumor such as melanoma, head and neck, liver or kidney cancer.

The chain employs TRBV6-6 and TRBJ2-7, with 7 bases that match TRBD1. The germline V gene encodes CDR1 MNHNY and CDR2 SVGAGI (reference sequence). The CDR3 covers 15 residues. V was clipped by 4 bases and J by 5 bases; unmatched bases: 11. For the CDR3, the DNA is TGTGCCAGCAGTTCCCCTCAGGGGGTATGGGACGAGCAGTACTTC. This encodes CASSSPQGVWDEQYF.

The V and J genes are TRBV6-1 and TRBJ2-3; the match to TRBD1 covers 8 bases. The CDR3 loop spans 15 amino acids. The J segment lost 3 bases and the V segment lost 4 bases, leaving 6 bases of the junction unmatched. Germline CDR1 and CDR2: MNHNS and SASEGT. The CDR3 sequence is CASSVDRVETDTQYF. In nucleotides, the CDR3 is TGTGCCAGCAGTGTGGACAGGGTGGAGACAGATACGCAGTATTTT.

The chain combines TRBV15 with TRBJ1-3; D is possibly TRBD1 (5 bases). V gave up 0 bases and J gave up 0 bases, with 12 bases separating them. This CDR3 spans 17 amino acids. Per germline, CDR1 LNHNV and CDR2 YYDKDF (reference sequence). The CDR3 sequence is CATSRDRGTVSGNTIYF. DNA of the CDR3: TGTGCCACCAGCAGAGATCGAGGGACCGTCTCTGGAAACACCATATATTTT.

This chain joins TRBV6-5 and TRBJ2-5, with a weak D call TRBD2 (6 bases). Germline CDR1 MNHEY, CDR2 SVGAGI. V was shortened by 2 bases and J by 6 bases, with 13 bases between the two germline ends. The CDR3 totals 14 residues. CDR3 amino acids: CASSYRGEVKTQYF. For the CDR3, the DNA is TGTGCCAGCAGTTACCGAGGGGAGGTGAAGACCCAGTACTTC.

This chain uses TRBV6-5 with TRBJ1-2, with TRBD1 matching 10 bases. The CDR3 consists of 16 residues. V gave up 2 bases and J gave up 3 bases; unmatched junction bases: 6. The germline V gene encodes CDR1 MNHEY and CDR2 SVGAGI. The CDR3 coding sequence is TGTGCCAGCAGTTACGACCCGACAGGGGGCTACTATGGCTACACCTTC. As protein: CASSYDPTGGYYGYTF.

The CDR3 loop reads CASRPGTGYGYTF. The CDR3 nucleotides are TGTGCCAGCAGGCCAGGGACGGGCTATGGCTACACCTTC. The V call is TRBV2, the J call TRBJ1-2; TRBD1 is a possible D gene (5 bases). V was shortened by 6 bases and J by 4 bases, with 12 bases between the two germline ends. Germline lookup yields CDR1 SNHLY and CDR2 FYNNEI. The CDR3 is 13 residues long.

The rearrangement links TRBV27 to TRBJ2-1; TRBD2 aligns across 8 bases. Germline CDR1 and CDR2: MNHEY and SMNVEV (reference sequence). The CDR3 sequence is 14 residues long. J lost 7 bases, V lost 0 bases, and 2 bases had no gene match. The DNA of the CDR3 is TGTGCCAGCAGTTTATCAACGGGAGGGAATGAGCAGTTCTTC. Residues: CASSLSTGGNEQFF.

The V gene is TRBV5-1, the J gene TRBJ1-5; D unresolved. CDR1 SGHRS and CDR2 YFSETQ come from the germline V gene. Trimming took 4 bases from V and 5 from J, leaving 10 bases between them. This CDR3 is 13 amino acids long. The CDR3 loop is CASSLGIDQPQHF. The CDR3 bases are TGCGCCAGCAGCCTCGGCATCGATCAGCCCCAGCATTTT.

This chain joins TRBV6-5 and TRBJ1-3; D may be TRBD1 (5 bases). The germline V gene has CDR1 MNHEY and CDR2 SVGAGI. The CDR3 is 15 residues long. Trimming took 2 bases from V and 4 from J, leaving 12 bases between them. In DNA, the CDR3 is TGTGCCAGCAGTTACGCTTATGGGGCCGGAAACACCATATATTTT. Protein product: CASSYAYGAGNTIYF.

The J gene is TRBJ1-4, the V gene TRBV7-9, with D perhaps TRBD1 (5 bases). Germline lookup yields CDR1 SEHNR and CDR2 FQNEAQ (reference sequence). The CDR3 runs 15 residues. V was cut by 3 bases and J by 0 bases, with 8 bases left in between. CDR3 sequence: CASSFGGATNEKLFF. The CDR3, as DNA: TGTGCCAGCAGCTTTGGGGGAGCAACTAATGAAAAACTGTTTTTT. Variable domain in full (rest from reference TRBV7-9 and TRBJ1-4): DTGVSQNPRHKITKRGQNVTFRCDPISEHNRLYWYRQTLGQGPEFLTYFQNEAQLEKSRLLSDRFSAERPKGSFSTLEIQRTEQGDSAMYLCASSFGGATNEKLFFGSGTQLSVL.

This clone was counted once. This chain uses TRBV12-5 with TRBJ1-1; 8 nucleotides align to TRBD1. Germline lookup yields CDR1 LGHNT and CDR2 FRNRAP. The CDR3 loop spans 15 amino acids. After removal of 7 bases from V and 6 bases from J, the junction contained 13 bases not matched to a gene. The CDR3 region is CASAKARQGTPEAFF. CDR3 bases: TGTGCTAGTGCCAAAGCCCGACAGGGGACCCCTGAAGCTTTCTTT.

This rearrangement joins TRBV5-1 to TRBJ2-7, with D perhaps TRBD2 (5 bases). Germline V gene lookup returns CDR1 SGHRS and CDR2 YFSETQ. The CDR3 runs 14 residues. Trimming took off 4 bases at V and 2 bases at J, with 13 bases between the two ends. CDR3 in amino acids: CASSEADGTYEQYF. DNA of the CDR3: TGCGCCAGCAGCGAGGCAGACGGGACCTACGAGCAGTACTTC.

J is TRBJ1-2 and V is TRBV27; possibly TRBD1 for D (6 bases). V was pared by 6 bases and J by 3 bases, with 11 bases between. CDR3 length: 13 residues. CDR1 MNHEY and CDR2 SMNVEV come from the germline V gene (reference sequence). The CDR3 nucleotides are TGTGCCAGCAGCCCCCGGGGGCACTATGGCTACACCTTC. It translates to CASSPRGHYGYTF.

V gene TRBV7-2 combines with J gene TRBJ1-3; 8 bases are shared with TRBD1. The CDR3 has 16 amino acids. V shed 5 bases, J shed 2 bases, and the junction held 8 bases outside the gene matches. Per the germline V gene, CDR1 is SGHTA and CDR2 is FQGNSA. Written as DNA, the CDR3 is TGTGCCAGCAGCCCACACCAGGGGGCGCCTGGAAACACCATATATTTT. As protein: CASSPHQGAPGNTIYF.

This chain joins TRBV2 and TRBJ2-1; TRBD2 agrees at 11 bases. Losses at the gene ends were 11 bases for V and 5 bases for J; bases not matched to a gene: 11. Germline CDR1 is SNHLY and CDR2 is FYNNEI. The CDR3 length is 15 residues. The DNA for the CDR3 is TGTGCCGGGAAGCTTGAACTAGCGGGAGACAATGAGCAGTTCTTC. This translates into CAGKLELAGDNEQFF.

The V call is TRBV5-1, the J call TRBJ2-7; maybe TRBD2 (7 bases). Trimming took off 4 bases at V and 4 bases at J, with 24 bases between the two ends. This CDR3 has 17 amino acids. Germline lookup yields CDR1 SGHRS and CDR2 YFSETQ. DNA of the CDR3: TGCGCCAGCAGCAAAATTTCCAGGGGAGGGAGAGATTACGAGCAGTACTTC. Translation: CASSKISRGGRDYEQYF.

This chain uses TRBV11-2 with TRBJ1-2, with D possibly TRBD1 on 6 matching bases. CDR1 is SGHAT, CDR2 FQNNGV, per germline. Trimming stripped 0 bases from V and 0 bases from J, with 8 bases between. This CDR3 is built from 15 residues. In DNA, the CDR3 is TGTGCCAGCAGCTTAGATCCAGGGGCTAACTATGGCTACACCTTC. It specifies CASSLDPGANYGYTF.

V usage is TRBV23-1 and J usage is TRBJ2-5, with TRBD1 matching 7 bases. TRBV23-1 is reported as an ORF; its role is uncertain. V gave up 3 bases and J gave up 1 base; unmatched junction bases: 5. The CDR3 has 15 residues. The DNA for the CDR3 is TGCGCCAGCAGTCACCGCAGACAGGGCCAAGAGACCCAGTACTTC. It is translated as CASSHRRQGQETQYF.

The chain links TRBV6-1 to TRBJ1-2, with D maybe TRBD1 (5 bases). In germline, CDR1 is MNHNS, CDR2 SASEGT. The CDR3 has 14 residues. Trimming pared 6 bases from V and 7 bases from J, leaving 18 bases between. The CDR3 DNA reads TGTGCCAGCAGGCGGGACGCCACTGTGGGTGGCTACACCTTC. It translates to CASRRDATVGGYTF.

This rearrangement joins TRBV7-9 to TRBJ2-2, with D possibly matching TRBD2 (6 bases). Germline V gene data show CDR1 as SEHNR and CDR2 as FQNEAQ (reference sequence). The CDR3 length is 14 residues. V lost 6 bases to trimming and J lost 4 bases, with 12 bases between them. This CDR3 reads CASRKEGPTGELFF. Written as DNA, the CDR3 is TGTGCCAGCAGAAAGGAGGGCCCCACCGGGGAGCTGTTTTTT.

This chain uses TRBV11-2 with TRBJ1-1; TRBD1 is a possible D gene (6 bases). Germline assignment: CDR1 SGHAT and CDR2 FQNNGV. The CDR3 is made up of 15 amino acids. V was pared by 1 base and J by 3 bases, with 12 bases between. In DNA, the CDR3 is TGTGCCAGCAGCTTAGTTGGTCAGGGGTACACTGAAGCTTTCTTT. This sequence encodes CASSLVGQGYTEAFF.

The chain joins TRBV10-3 to TRBJ2-3, with D possibly being TRBD2 (7 bases). V lost 6 bases to trimming and J lost 5 bases, with 18 bases between them. From germline, CDR1 is ENHRY and CDR2 SYGVKD. The CDR3 loop spans 15 amino acids. The CDR3 here is CAISQGRGGRDTQYF. CDR3 DNA sequence: TGTGCCATCAGCCAAGGGAGGGGGGGACGAGATACGCAGTATTTT.

The chain is built from TRBV10-3 and TRBJ1-4; 7 positions agree with TRBD1. The CDR3 contains 15 residues. V dropped 10 bases and J dropped 5; count of bases not matched to a gene: 13. Germline assignment: CDR1 ENHRY and CDR2 SYGVKD. The CDR3 here is CATGGGYGANEKLFF. CDR3 DNA sequence: TGTGCCACAGGGGGGGGTTATGGGGCAAATGAAAAACTGTTTTTT.

This rearrangement joins TRBV29-1 to TRBJ1-5; D call uncertain. V lost 4 bases to trimming and J lost 4 bases, with 8 bases between them. The germline V gene has CDR1 SQVTM and CDR2 ANQGSEA. The CDR3 covers 12 residues. The CDR3 loop is CSVGSLNQPQHF. CDR3 nucleotide sequence: TGCAGCGTTGGTTCGTTGAATCAGCCCCAGCATTTT.

CDR3 sequence (DNA): TGTGCCAGCAGTGGCCCGACAGAGAAAGAGACCCAGTACTTC. Its translation is CASSGPTEKETQYF. This chain links TRBV6-6 with TRBJ2-5; maybe TRBD1 (5 bases). Germline lookup yields CDR1 MNHNY and CDR2 SVGAGI (reference sequence). This CDR3 contains 14 residues. The V end was cut by 5 bases, the J end by 3 bases, with 13 bases between.

This clone occurred once. This chain connects TRBV7-2 to TRBJ1-2, with D maybe TRBD1 (5 bases). Trimming took off 1 base at V and 5 bases at J, with 11 bases between the two ends. The germline CDR1 and CDR2 sequences are SGHTA and FQGNSA. This CDR3 region has 14 residues. The CDR3 loop is CASSLGAGRYGYTF. The CDR3, as DNA: TGTGCCAGCAGCTTAGGGGCAGGGAGATATGGCTACACCTTC.

This chain links TRBV9 with TRBJ2-1; the D gene is possibly TRBD2 (5 bases). The CDR3 spans 12 residues. The germline CDR1 and CDR2 sequences are SGDLS and YYNGEE. V was shortened by 3 bases and J by 7 bases, with 8 bases between the two germline ends. CDR3 residues: CASSALVNEQFF. For the CDR3, the DNA is TGTGCCAGCAGCGCACTAGTGAATGAGCAGTTCTTC.

The gene calls are TRBV2 and TRBJ2-5; 7 nucleotides line up with TRBD1. CDR3 length equals 13 residues. The V gene's germline CDR1 is SNHLY and CDR2 FYNNEI. The ends lost 4 bases at V and 3 bases at J; junction bases unmatched: 2. In DNA form, the CDR3 reads TGTGCCAGCAGTGCAGGGGGTAAAGAGACCCAGTACTTC. As protein: CASSAGGKETQYF.

The V gene is TRBV5-1, the J gene TRBJ2-2; the match to TRBD1 covers 7 bases. The CDR3 has 15 residues. Trimming removed 7 bases from V and 5 bases from J; junction bases left unmatched: 11. CDR1 SGHRS and CDR2 YFSETQ come from the germline V gene. CDR3 loop: CASCPQGLKTGELFF. CDR3 DNA sequence: TGCGCCAGCTGCCCACAGGGGTTGAAGACCGGGGAGCTGTTTTTT.

The chain carries TRBV27 and TRBJ1-5; maybe TRBD1 (5 bases). V lost 3 bases, J lost 11 bases, and 14 bases lay in between. The germline gives CDR1 MNHEY, CDR2 SMNVEV (reference sequence). CDR3 length equals 13 residues. The CDR3 region is CASSFAEGRTQHF. CDR3 DNA: TGTGCCAGCAGTTTCGCAGAGGGGAGGACCCAGCATTTT.

Details on this clone: Lacking the conserved final phenylalanine or tryptophan, this CDR3 likely reflects a read error. V usage is TRBV7-9 and J usage is TRBJ1-1; D possibly corresponds to TRBD1 (6 bases). The V gene lost 6 bases and the J gene lost 3 bases, with 14 bases spanning the gap. From germline, CDR1 is SEHNR and CDR2 FQNEAQ (reference sequence). This CDR3 has 14 residues. The CDR3, as DNA: TGTGCCAGCAGACCCCGGACAGATCACACTGAAGCTTTCTCT. Translated: CASRPRTDHTEAFS.